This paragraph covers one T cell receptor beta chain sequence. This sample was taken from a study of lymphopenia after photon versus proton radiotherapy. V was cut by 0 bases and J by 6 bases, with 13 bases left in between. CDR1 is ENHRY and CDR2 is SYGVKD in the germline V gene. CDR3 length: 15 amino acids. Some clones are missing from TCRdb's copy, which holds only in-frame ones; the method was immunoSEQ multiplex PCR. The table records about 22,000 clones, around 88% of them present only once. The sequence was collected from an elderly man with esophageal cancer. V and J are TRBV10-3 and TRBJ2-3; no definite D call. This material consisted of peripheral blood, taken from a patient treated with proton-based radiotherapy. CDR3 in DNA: TGTGCCATCAGTGAGTCGGACCTAGGAGACGATACGCAGTATTTT. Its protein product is CAISESDLGDDTQYF.